This is a list of T cell receptor beta chains from one sample in a study of radiotherapy plus CTLA-4 blockade in lung cancer. The method was immunoSEQ multiplex PCR; TCRdb's version includes in-frame clones alone and lacks a portion of them. The table lists 81,000 or so clones, more than 75% of them singletons. The sequenced sample was peripheral blood, obtained from a patient treated with radiotherapy plus ipilimumab. These receptors were collected from a human donor with non-small cell lung cancer who had stable disease on radiotherapy plus ipilimumab. The CDR3 runs from the conserved cysteine through the conserved F or W. Fields, in order: V gene, J gene, D gene, clone size, CDR3 protein, CDR3 DNA. The D gene is left open where the match is weak. A clone size is listed for some rows: how often the clone was seen (once, few, many), or a class if it is expanded.

v_call: TRBV5-8
j_call: TRBJ2-3
d_call: TRBD2
clone_size: -
cdr3_aa: CASSLSGGGLPDTQYF
cdr3_nt: TGTGCCAGCAGCTTGTCTGGGGGAGGGCTCCCAGATACGCAGTATTTT

v_call: TRBV5-8
j_call: TRBJ1-4
d_call: TRBD1
clone_size: -
cdr3_aa: CASSPQGAGEKLFF
cdr3_nt: TGTGCCAGCAGCCCCCAGGGGGCCGGTGAAAAACTGTTTTTT

v_call: TRBV28
j_call: TRBJ1-2
d_call: TRBD1
clone_size: -
cdr3_aa: CASRGQGLDGYTF
cdr3_nt: TGTGCCAGCAGGGGACAGGGTCTCGATGGCTACACCTTC

v_call: TRBV5-1
j_call: TRBJ2-7
d_call: -
clone_size: -
cdr3_aa: CASSSAFDRGEQYF
cdr3_nt: TGCGCCAGCAGCTCGGCATTCGACAGAGGCGAGCAGTACTTC

v_call: TRBV28
j_call: TRBJ2-7
d_call: -
clone_size: -
cdr3_aa: CASSLEGVPYEQYF
cdr3_nt: TGTGCCAGCAGTTTAGAGGGGGTTCCCTACGAGCAGTACTTC

v_call: TRBV6-5
j_call: TRBJ2-3
d_call: -
clone_size: -
cdr3_aa: CASSYPGAAGDTQYF
cdr3_nt: TGTGCCAGCAGTTACCCCGGGGCCGCGGGAGATACGCAGTATTTT

v_call: TRBV9
j_call: TRBJ2-1
d_call: TRBD2
clone_size: -
cdr3_aa: CASSPRLAGWNEQFF
cdr3_nt: TGTGCCAGCAGTCCCCGACTAGCGGGTTGGAATGAGCAGTTCTTC

v_call: TRBV6-5
j_call: TRBJ1-1
d_call: -
clone_size: -
cdr3_aa: CASSYFKGNEAFF
cdr3_nt: TGTGCCAGCAGTTACTTCAAAGGAAATGAAGCTTTCTTT

v_call: TRBV7-3
j_call: TRBJ2-1
d_call: TRBD2
clone_size: once
cdr3_aa: CASRNPGTSPNEQFF
cdr3_nt: TGTGCCAGCAGGAATCCCGGGACTAGCCCCAATGAGCAGTTCTTC

v_call: TRBV5-4
j_call: TRBJ2-5
d_call: TRBD2
clone_size: -
cdr3_aa: CASSSPGLGQETQYF
cdr3_nt: TGTGCCAGCAGTTCACCGGGACTAGGTCAAGAGACCCAGTACTTC

v_call: TRBV7-3
j_call: TRBJ2-3
d_call: -
clone_size: once
cdr3_aa: CASSLVRVGTDTQYF
cdr3_nt: TGTGCCAGCAGCTTGGTCAGGGTTGGCACAGATACGCAGTATTTT

v_call: TRBV28
j_call: TRBJ1-2
d_call: TRBD1
clone_size: -
cdr3_aa: CASSDRGSNYGYTF
cdr3_nt: TGTGCCAGCAGCGACAGGGGCTCTAACTATGGCTACACCTTC

v_call: TRBV7-8
j_call: TRBJ1-5
d_call: -
clone_size: -
cdr3_aa: CASSLAGASNQPQHF
cdr3_nt: TGTGCCAGCAGCTTGGCAGGGGCTAGCAATCAGCCCCAGCATTTT

v_call: TRBV9
j_call: TRBJ1-1
d_call: -
clone_size: -
cdr3_aa: CASSARGHTEAFF
cdr3_nt: TGTGCCAGCAGCGCGAGGGGACACACTGAAGCTTTCTTT

v_call: TRBV11-2
j_call: TRBJ2-7
d_call: TRBD2
clone_size: -
cdr3_aa: CASSPGMVMREPEQYF
cdr3_nt: TGTGCCAGCAGCCCCGGAATGGTCATGCGGGAGCCCGAGCAGTACTTC

v_call: TRBV19
j_call: TRBJ2-7
d_call: -
clone_size: -
cdr3_aa: CASSMTVTYEQYF
cdr3_nt: TGTGCCAGTAGTATGACAGTGACCTACGAGCAGTACTTC

v_call: TRBV7-9
j_call: TRBJ2-2
d_call: TRBD2
clone_size: -
cdr3_aa: CAFHRLAASGELFF
cdr3_nt: TGTGCCTTTCACCGACTAGCGGCCTCCGGGGAGCTGTTTTTT

v_call: TRBV11-2
j_call: TRBJ2-7
d_call: -
clone_size: -
cdr3_aa: CASSWRGGEQYF
cdr3_nt: TGTGCCAGCAGCTGGCGGGGAGGCGAGCAGTACTTC

v_call: TRBV9
j_call: TRBJ2-7
d_call: -
clone_size: few
cdr3_aa: CASSVSGARGYEQYF
cdr3_nt: TGTGCCAGCAGCGTATCGGGGGCGCGTGGCTACGAGCAGTACTTC

v_call: TRBV2
j_call: TRBJ2-3
d_call: TRBD2
clone_size: -
cdr3_aa: CASSSRPAGGTDTQYF
cdr3_nt: TGTGCCAGCAGCTCAAGGCCAGCGGGAGGGACAGATACGCAGTATTTT

v_call: TRBV28
j_call: TRBJ1-6
d_call: TRBD1
clone_size: once
cdr3_aa: CASSARTGGYNSPLHF
cdr3_nt: TGTGCCAGCAGCGCCCGGACAGGGGGCTATAATTCACCCCTCCACTTT

v_call: TRBV28
j_call: TRBJ1-5
d_call: -
clone_size: -
cdr3_aa: CASSPQRGLSGNQPQHF
cdr3_nt: TGTGCCAGCAGTCCCCAGCGGGGATTATCAGGCAATCAGCCCCAGCATTTT

v_call: TRBV11-2
j_call: TRBJ2-1
d_call: TRBD2
clone_size: -
cdr3_aa: CASSPPGLAGYNEQFF
cdr3_nt: TGTGCCAGCAGCCCACCGGGACTAGCGGGGTACAATGAGCAGTTCTTC

v_call: TRBV30
j_call: TRBJ1-1
d_call: -
clone_size: -
cdr3_aa: CACPRTEKIEAFF
cdr3_nt: TGTGCCTGTCCCCGGACGGAGAAGATTGAAGCTTTCTTT

v_call: TRBV19
j_call: TRBJ2-2
d_call: TRBD2
clone_size: -
cdr3_aa: CASSIKGTRNTGELFF
cdr3_nt: TGTGCCAGTAGTATTAAAGGGACTAGAAACACCGGGGAGCTGTTTTTT

v_call: TRBV7-2
j_call: TRBJ1-5
d_call: TRBD1
clone_size: -
cdr3_aa: CASSRDRGRGQPQHF
cdr3_nt: TGTGCCAGCAGCCGAGACAGGGGCCGGGGCCAGCCCCAGCATTTT

v_call: TRBV9
j_call: TRBJ2-1
d_call: -
clone_size: -
cdr3_aa: CASSAAWGGQFF
cdr3_nt: TGTGCCAGCAGCGCCGCCTGGGGCGGACAGTTCTTC

v_call: TRBV7-3
j_call: TRBJ2-1
d_call: -
clone_size: -
cdr3_aa: CASSAGPYNEQFF
cdr3_nt: TGTGCCAGCAGCGCCGGACCATACAATGAGCAGTTCTTC

v_call: TRBV6-1
j_call: TRBJ1-1
d_call: TRBD1
clone_size: once
cdr3_aa: CASLTWTGPNTEAFF
cdr3_nt: TGTGCCAGCCTGACATGGACAGGGCCGAACACTGAAGCTTTCTTT

v_call: TRBV6-1
j_call: TRBJ1-5
d_call: -
clone_size: -
cdr3_aa: CASSEEQKPRVVTISNQPQHF
cdr3_nt: TGTGCCAGCAGTGAAGAACAAAAGCCCCGGGTCGTGACGATTAGCAATCAGCCCCAGCATTTT

v_call: TRBV10-3
j_call: TRBJ1-6
d_call: -
clone_size: -
cdr3_aa: CAIRKDVTYNSPLHF
cdr3_nt: TGTGCCATCAGAAAAGACGTTACCTATAATTCACCCCTCCACTTT

v_call: TRBV14
j_call: TRBJ2-7
d_call: -
clone_size: -
cdr3_aa: CASSQGLGLEQYF
cdr3_nt: TGTGCCAGCAGCCAAGGCTTGGGGCTGGAGCAGTACTTC

v_call: TRBV28
j_call: TRBJ2-5
d_call: -
clone_size: -
cdr3_aa: CASSRIETQYF
cdr3_nt: TGTGCCAGCAGTAGGATTGAGACCCAGTACTTC

v_call: TRBV4-1
j_call: TRBJ2-7
d_call: -
clone_size: -
cdr3_aa: CASSQEPLGPSVYEQYF
cdr3_nt: TGCGCCAGCAGCCAAGAGCCCCTTGGCCCTAGCGTCTACGAGCAGTACTTC

v_call: TRBV7-8
j_call: TRBJ1-1
d_call: -
clone_size: -
cdr3_aa: CASSFSGNTEAFF
cdr3_nt: TGTGCCAGCAGCTTTTCAGGGAACACTGAAGCTTTCTTT

v_call: TRBV18
j_call: TRBJ2-3
d_call: -
clone_size: once
cdr3_aa: CASSPAGPAQDTQYF
cdr3_nt: TGTGCCAGCTCGCCCGCAGGGCCCGCACAAGATACGCAGTATTTT

v_call: TRBV5-1
j_call: TRBJ2-7
d_call: -
clone_size: -
cdr3_aa: CASSLATSYEQYF
cdr3_nt: TGCGCCAGCAGCTTAGCGACTTCCTACGAGCAGTACTTC

v_call: TRBV5-1
j_call: TRBJ2-7
d_call: TRBD1
clone_size: -
cdr3_aa: CASSSTVAQGSLYEQYF
cdr3_nt: TGCGCCAGCAGCTCCACCGTGGCACAGGGGTCCCTCTACGAGCAGTACTTC

v_call: TRBV6-5
j_call: TRBJ1-5
d_call: TRBD1
clone_size: -
cdr3_aa: CASRSGQGNQPQHF
cdr3_nt: TGTGCCAGCAGATCAGGACAGGGCAATCAGCCCCAGCATTTT

v_call: TRBV7-8
j_call: TRBJ2-7
d_call: TRBD2
clone_size: -
cdr3_aa: CASRLAGVIYEQYF
cdr3_nt: TGTGCCAGCAGGCTAGCGGGAGTCATTTACGAGCAGTACTTC

v_call: TRBV2
j_call: TRBJ1-2
d_call: -
clone_size: -
cdr3_aa: CASSNGRGRGYGYTF
cdr3_nt: TGTGCCAGCAGCAACGGACGCGGGCGAGGCTATGGCTACACCTTC

v_call: TRBV7-8
j_call: TRBJ2-7
d_call: -
clone_size: -
cdr3_aa: CASSPGRGNEQYF
cdr3_nt: TGTGCCAGCAGCCCGGGTCGGGGAAACGAGCAGTACTTC

v_call: TRBV19
j_call: TRBJ1-2
d_call: TRBD1
clone_size: -
cdr3_aa: CASNPTGANNYGYTF
cdr3_nt: TGTGCCAGTAACCCGACAGGGGCTAATAACTATGGCTACACCTTC

v_call: TRBV10-3
j_call: TRBJ1-1
d_call: TRBD1
clone_size: once
cdr3_aa: CAISNLPGQIMNTEAFF
cdr3_nt: TGTGCCATCAGCAACCTACCGGGACAGATCATGAACACTGAAGCTTTCTTT

v_call: TRBV18
j_call: TRBJ1-6
d_call: TRBD1
clone_size: -
cdr3_aa: CASSPLGQGNSPLHF
cdr3_nt: TGTGCCAGCTCACCCTTGGGACAGGGGAATTCACCCCTCCACTTT

v_call: TRBV6-6
j_call: TRBJ2-7
d_call: TRBD1
clone_size: -
cdr3_aa: CASSYSETGVTGQYF
cdr3_nt: TGTGCCAGCAGTTACTCTGAGACAGGGGTTACGGGGCAGTACTTC

v_call: TRBV7-3
j_call: TRBJ2-7
d_call: -
clone_size: -
cdr3_aa: CASSLSGGASYEQYF
cdr3_nt: TGTGCCAGCAGCTTATCCGGGGGAGCCTCCTACGAGCAGTACTTC

v_call: TRBV7-9
j_call: TRBJ1-1
d_call: TRBD1
clone_size: -
cdr3_aa: CASSTRGGSNTEAFF
cdr3_nt: TGTGCCAGCAGCACCAGAGGGGGCTCGAACACTGAAGCTTTCTTT

v_call: TRBV6-1
j_call: TRBJ1-2
d_call: -
clone_size: -
cdr3_aa: CASSEDGRYGYTF
cdr3_nt: TGTGCCAGCAGTGAAGACGGGAGGTATGGCTACACCTTC

v_call: TRBV6-1
j_call: TRBJ2-7
d_call: -
clone_size: -
cdr3_aa: CASSPRGLLAHEQYF
cdr3_nt: TGTGCCAGCAGTCCTAGGGGACTTCTTGCTCACGAGCAGTACTTC

v_call: TRBV27
j_call: TRBJ2-1
d_call: -
clone_size: -
cdr3_aa: CASSDSWGFNEQFF
cdr3_nt: TGTGCCAGCAGTGACTCCTGGGGGTTTAATGAGCAGTTCTTC

v_call: TRBV5-1
j_call: TRBJ1-5
d_call: -
clone_size: -
cdr3_aa: CASSLGQGQNQPQHF
cdr3_nt: TGCGCCAGCAGCTTGGGGCAGGGGCAAAATCAGCCCCAGCATTTT

v_call: TRBV28
j_call: TRBJ1-2
d_call: TRBD1
clone_size: once
cdr3_aa: CASTPRGPIYGYTF
cdr3_nt: TGTGCCAGCACCCCAAGGGGGCCCATCTATGGCTACACCTTC

v_call: TRBV19
j_call: TRBJ1-3
d_call: -
clone_size: -
cdr3_aa: CASSPLGRGGSGNTIYF
cdr3_nt: TGTGCCAGTAGTCCCCTCGGAAGGGGGGGCTCTGGAAACACCATATATTTT

v_call: TRBV5-8
j_call: TRBJ1-1
d_call: -
clone_size: -
cdr3_aa: CASSLRRGAFF
cdr3_nt: TGTGCCAGCAGCTTGAGGAGGGGAGCTTTCTTT

v_call: TRBV4-2
j_call: TRBJ2-7
d_call: -
clone_size: -
cdr3_aa: CASSQAAGISYEQYF
cdr3_nt: TGTGCCAGCAGCCAAGCCGCGGGAATCTCCTACGAGCAGTACTTC

v_call: TRBV28
j_call: TRBJ2-7
d_call: -
clone_size: -
cdr3_aa: CASSLIDEQYF
cdr3_nt: TGTGCCAGCAGTTTGATAGACGAGCAGTACTTC